The clone carrying this TCR beta chain was seen only a few times. CDR1 MNHEY and CDR2 SVGEGT come from the germline V gene. The CDR3 contains 15 residues. V lost 2 bases and J lost 7; bases outside the gene matches: 8. The TCR beta CDR3 regions underwent amplification using RNA transcripts as the source. HTBI primers were employed in a first-round RT-PCR of the TCR CDR3. From the multiplex PCR reads, TCRdb called clonotypes with MiXCR, one entry per CDR3 protein. This sample has 200,000 to 250,000 distinct CDR3 sequences; roughly 15% occur once, and the top ten carry around 28%. The sample is drawn from a study of T cells in Graves' hyperthyroidism and ophthalmopathy.

The sequenced sample consisted of blood. The sequence derives from a young woman with Graves' ophthalmopathy. This chain links TRBV6-2 or TRBV6-3 with TRBJ2-1; 7 nucleotides match TRBD2. As DNA, the CDR3 is TGTGCCAGCAGTTACGAGGCGGGAGAGACGAATGAGCAGTTCTTC. This translates into CASSYEAGETNEQFF.